Listed below are T cell receptor beta chains from one sample, sequenced in a study of post-analysis software for immune sequencing data. MiXCR was run by TCRdb on the PCR reads, yielding one entry per CDR3 protein. The sample holds about 820,000 distinct CDR3 sequences, 53% seen once. Sample: blood. These TCRs come from a girl aged 5-17 years with multiple sclerosis. Both conserved end residues are part of each CDR3. A D gene is named only where the DNA matches it firmly. Only some rows state a clone size, as once, few, many or a class for expanded clones.

CDR3	DNA	V	J	size	D
CASSSGTDYEQYF	TGCGCCAGCAGTTCCGGGACGGACTACGAGCAGTACTTC	TRBV10-2	TRBJ2-7	many	-
CASSHRQGTYEQYF	TGTGCCAGCAGCCATCGACAGGGAACCTACGAGCAGTACTTC	TRBV5-5	TRBJ2-7	-	TRBD1
CASIHPLALYNEQFF	TGTGCCAGCATACACCCACTAGCCCTCTACAATGAGCAGTTCTTC	TRBV12-3/TRBV12-4	TRBJ2-1	-	-
CASSSITGTAYLYGYTF	TGTGCCAGCAGTTCCATTACCGGGACGGCGTACCTCTATGGCTACACCTTC	TRBV27	TRBJ1-2	few	-
CSARAGFYEQYF	TGCAGTGCCCGTGCGGGTTTCTACGAGCAGTACTTC	TRBV20-1	TRBJ2-7	-	-
CSARDWLAGGGGKTQYF	TGCAGTGCTAGAGATTGGCTAGCGGGGGGCGGGGGAAAGACCCAGTACTTC	TRBV20-1	TRBJ2-5	-	TRBD2
CASSYYLLAGDQETQYF	TGTGCCAGCAGTTATTACTTACTAGCGGGGGACCAAGAGACCCAGTACTTC	TRBV6-5	TRBJ2-5	-	TRBD2
CASSSDPEQYF	TGTGCCAGCAGCTCCGACCCCGAGCAGTACTTC	TRBV7-9	TRBJ2-7	-	-
CSARSRTGMETQYF	TGCAGTGCTAGATCCCGAACAGGGATGGAGACCCAGTACTTC	TRBV20-1	TRBJ2-5	few	-
CSARALGDEQFF	TGCAGTGCTAGGGCCCTTGGGGATGAGCAGTTCTTC	TRBV20-1	TRBJ2-1	-	-
CASSYTAAGAGNEQFF	TGTGCCAGCTCCTACACCGCAGCGGGAGCGGGCAATGAGCAGTTCTTC	TRBV12-3/TRBV12-4	TRBJ2-1	few	TRBD2
CASSLGRPDPKEDTQYF	TGTGCCAGCAGCTTAGGGCGCCCGGACCCAAAGGAAGATACGCAGTATTTT	TRBV7-9	TRBJ2-3	-	-
CASSLLRDSDQPQHF	TGCGCCAGCAGCCTTCTCCGGGACAGCGATCAGCCCCAGCATTTT	TRBV4-1	TRBJ1-5	few	TRBD1
CASSPVRQGRRNEQFF	TGTGCCAGCAGCCCCGTTCGGCAGGGGAGGAGAAATGAGCAGTTCTTC	TRBV5-5	TRBJ2-1	-	-
CSARDLAGEQFF	TGCAGTGCTAGAGATCTAGCGGGAGAGCAGTTCTTC	TRBV20-1	TRBJ2-1	-	TRBD2
CASSQRAPIHRVYGQYF	TGTGCCAGCAGCCAACGAGCGCCTATTCACAGGGTCTACGGGCAGTACTTC	TRBV3-1	TRBJ2-5	-	-
CSAGARGEQFF	TGCAGTGCCGGGGCCCGGGGTGAGCAGTTCTTC	TRBV20-1	TRBJ2-1	once	-
CSAGGPADWETQYF	TGCAGTGCCGGAGGGCCTGCCGATTGGGAGACCCAGTACTTC	TRBV20-1	TRBJ2-5	-	-
CASSLTASGANVLTF	TGCGCCAGCAGCTTGACGGCCTCTGGGGCCAACGTCCTGACTTTC	TRBV5-1	TRBJ2-6	-	-
CASSQPGTGGPTTYEQYF	TGCGCCAGCAGCCAACCAGGGACAGGGGGTCCCACAACCTACGAGCAGTACTTC	TRBV5-1	TRBJ2-7	-	TRBD1
CASSYSQGPYEQYF	TGTGCCAGCAGTTACTCGCAGGGACCCTACGAGCAGTACTTC	TRBV6-5	TRBJ2-7	-	-
CASNPTRGSYEQYF	TGTGCCAGCAACCCTACGCGGGGTTCCTACGAGCAGTACTTC	TRBV7-2	TRBJ2-7	-	-
CASGLVDWGEVNYGYTF	TGTGCTAGTGGTTTGGTAGATTGGGGGGAAGTTAACTATGGCTACACCTTC	TRBV12-5	TRBJ1-2	-	-
CASRLDGGNQPQHF	TGCGCCAGCCGTCTTGATGGGGGCAATCAGCCCCAGCATTTT	TRBV5-1	TRBJ1-5	-	-
CSARRAGRTDTQYF	TGCAGTGCTAGAAGGGCAGGGAGGACAGATACGCAGTATTTT	TRBV20-1	TRBJ2-3	-	-
CSARMSTRGNSYEQYF	TGCAGTGCTAGGATGAGTACAAGGGGGAACTCCTACGAGCAGTACTTC	TRBV20-1	TRBJ2-7	-	-
CSAITPLLAPVEQYF	TGCAGTGCTATAACCCCCCTACTAGCGCCGGTCGAGCAGTACTTC	TRBV20-1	TRBJ2-7	few	TRBD2
CASSLAPTAPYEQYF	TGCGCCAGCAGCTTGGCTCCGACAGCACCCTACGAGCAGTACTTC	TRBV5-1	TRBJ2-7	few	-
CASSPTSAGSPLHF	TGTGCCAGCAGCCCAACTTCAGCGGGTTCACCCCTCCACTTT	TRBV7-3	TRBJ1-6	-	-
CASSPLGENEQFF	TGTGCCAGCAGCCCATTGGGAGAGAATGAGCAGTTCTTC	TRBV5-6	TRBJ2-1	-	-
CASSGGYMDYKFF	TGCGCCAGCAGCGGGGGCTACATGGACTATAAGTTCTTC	TRBV5-1	TRBJ2-1	few	-
CASSYSRTGANYGYTF	TGTGCCAGCAGTTACTCCCGGACAGGGGCTAACTATGGCTACACCTTC	TRBV6-6	TRBJ1-2	-	TRBD1
CASSFLAGGGIYEQYF	TGTGCCAGCAGTTTTCTAGCGGGAGGCGGGATCTACGAGCAGTACTTC	TRBV12-3/TRBV12-4	TRBJ2-7	-	TRBD2
CASRQTRGEQYF	TGTGCCAGCAGGCAGACCCGCGGCGAGCAGTACTTC	TRBV28	TRBJ2-7	few	-
CTGTTREAYGYTF	TGTACCGGCACCACCAGGGAAGCCTATGGCTACACCTTC	TRBV6-5	TRBJ1-2	-	-